This T cell receptor (beta chain) was obtained from a study of OX40 agonist ivuxolimab in advanced cancers. The overall study: Recorded diagnoses for dose-escalation patients were hepatocellular carcinoma, melanoma, renal cell or head and neck cancer.

Sequenced by immunoSEQ multiplex PCR; TCRdb stores in-frame clones only, minus some. Here the sample spans about 46,000 clones, 88% being singletons. Per the germline V gene, CDR1 is SGDLS and CDR2 is YYNGEE. The CDR3 totals 15 residues. The V gene lost 0 bases and the J gene lost 4 bases, with 10 bases spanning the gap. The clonotype originates from an adult with an advanced solid tumor such as melanoma, head and neck, liver or kidney cancer. Source: CD4+ or CD8+ T cells sorted from blood, taken in a trial of the OX40 agonist ivuxolimab. The chain has TRBV9 and TRBJ1-4; no clear D. The CDR3 DNA reads TGTGCCAGCAGCGTAGGTGTACAGAGTAATGAAAAACTGTTTTTT. Translation: CASSVGVQSNEKLFF.